The text below deals with one TCR beta chain. Its specificity is unknown. Data came from immunoSEQ multiplex PCR; TCRdb stores just in-frame clones and leaves some out. The data show fewer than 85,000 clones, about 86% seen once. Per germline, CDR1 SGHNT and CDR2 YYREEE (reference sequence). J gave up 9 bases and V 5 bases, and 11 bases lay outside the gene matches. The CDR3 consists of 15 residues. These data come from a study of OX40 agonist ivuxolimab in advanced cancers. Study outcomes and limitations: Some of the nonresponding patients also showed low levels of normalized T-cell clonal expansion.

The chain is built from TRBV5-4 and TRBJ1-6; TRBD1 aligns across 7 bases. The sequence came from an adult with an advanced solid tumor such as melanoma, head and neck, liver or kidney cancer. Material: CD4+ or CD8+ T cells sorted from blood, obtained in a trial of the OX40 agonist ivuxolimab. The CDR3 region is CASSIIGQVRSPLHF. CDR3 sequence (DNA): TGTGCCAGCAGTATAATAGGACAGGTCCGTTCACCCCTCCACTTT.